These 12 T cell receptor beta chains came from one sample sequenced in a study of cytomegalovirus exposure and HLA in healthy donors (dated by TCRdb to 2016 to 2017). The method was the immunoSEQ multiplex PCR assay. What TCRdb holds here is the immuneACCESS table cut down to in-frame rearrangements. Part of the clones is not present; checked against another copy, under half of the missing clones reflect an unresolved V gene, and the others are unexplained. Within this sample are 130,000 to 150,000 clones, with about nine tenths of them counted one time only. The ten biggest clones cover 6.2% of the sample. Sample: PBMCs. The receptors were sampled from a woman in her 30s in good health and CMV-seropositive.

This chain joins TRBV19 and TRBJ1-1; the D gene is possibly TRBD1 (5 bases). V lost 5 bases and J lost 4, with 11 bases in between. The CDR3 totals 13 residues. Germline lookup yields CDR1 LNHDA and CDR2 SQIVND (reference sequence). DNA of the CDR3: TGTGCCAGTAGTCGGGGCGGGGGCACTGAAGCTTTCTTT. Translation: CASSRGGGTEAFF.

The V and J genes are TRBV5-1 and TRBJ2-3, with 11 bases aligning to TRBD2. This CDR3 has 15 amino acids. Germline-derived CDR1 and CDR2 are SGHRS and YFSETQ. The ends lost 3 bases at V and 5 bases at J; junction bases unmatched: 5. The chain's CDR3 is CASSSASGGLDTQYF. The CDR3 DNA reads TGCGCCAGCAGCTCGGCTAGCGGGGGGTTAGATACGCAGTATTTT.

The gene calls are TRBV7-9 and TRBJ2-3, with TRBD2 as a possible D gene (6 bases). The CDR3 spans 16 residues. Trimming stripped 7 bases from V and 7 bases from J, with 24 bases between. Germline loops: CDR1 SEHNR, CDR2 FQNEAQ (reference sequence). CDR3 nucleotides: TGTGCCAGCACCTATTCCCGACGGGAGTCGGCATATACGCAGTATTTT. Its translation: CASTYSRRESAYTQYF.

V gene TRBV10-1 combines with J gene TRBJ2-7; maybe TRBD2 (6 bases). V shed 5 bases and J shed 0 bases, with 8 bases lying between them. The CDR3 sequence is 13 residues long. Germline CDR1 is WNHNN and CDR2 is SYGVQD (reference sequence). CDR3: CASSMGGSYEQYF. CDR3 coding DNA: TGCGCCAGCAGTATGGGGGGCTCCTACGAGCAGTACTTC.

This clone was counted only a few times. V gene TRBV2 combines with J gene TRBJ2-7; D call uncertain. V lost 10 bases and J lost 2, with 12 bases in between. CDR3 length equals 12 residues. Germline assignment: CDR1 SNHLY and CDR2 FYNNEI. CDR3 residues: CATHQYPYEQYF. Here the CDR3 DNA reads TGTGCCACGCACCAGTATCCCTACGAGCAGTACTTC. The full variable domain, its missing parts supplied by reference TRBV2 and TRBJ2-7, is EPEVTQTPSHQVTQMGQEVILRCVPISNHLYFYWYRQILGQKVEFLVSFYNNEISEKSEIFDDQFSVERPDGSNFTLKIRSTKLEDSAMYFCATHQYPYEQYFGPGTRLTVT.

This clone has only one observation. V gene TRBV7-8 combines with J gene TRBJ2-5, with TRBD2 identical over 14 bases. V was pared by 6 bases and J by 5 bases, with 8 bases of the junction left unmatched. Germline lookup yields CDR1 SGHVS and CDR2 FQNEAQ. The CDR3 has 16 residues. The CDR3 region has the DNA TGTGCCAGCAGGCGGGGACTAGCGGGAGTTTTGGAGACCCAGTACTTC. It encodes CASRRGLAGVLETQYF.

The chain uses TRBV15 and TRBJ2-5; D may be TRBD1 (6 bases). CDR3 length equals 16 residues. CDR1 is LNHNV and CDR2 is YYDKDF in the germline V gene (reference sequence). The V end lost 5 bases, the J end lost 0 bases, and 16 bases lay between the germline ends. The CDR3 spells CATSPGALPYQETQYF. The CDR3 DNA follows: TGTGCCACCAGCCCAGGGGCTTTACCGTACCAAGAGACCCAGTACTTC.

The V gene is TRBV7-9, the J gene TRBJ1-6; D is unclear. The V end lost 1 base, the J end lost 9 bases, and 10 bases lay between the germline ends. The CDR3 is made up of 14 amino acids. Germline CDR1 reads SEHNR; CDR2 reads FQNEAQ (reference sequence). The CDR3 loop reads CASSLGGGISPLHF. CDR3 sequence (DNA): TGTGCCAGCAGCTTAGGGGGAGGAATTTCACCCCTCCACTTT.

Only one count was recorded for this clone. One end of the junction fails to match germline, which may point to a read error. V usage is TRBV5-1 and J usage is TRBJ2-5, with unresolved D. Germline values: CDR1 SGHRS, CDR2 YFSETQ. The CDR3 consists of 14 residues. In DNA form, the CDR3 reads TGCGCCAGCAGCTTGGGGTCGACACAAGAGAACCAGTACTTC. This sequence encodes CASSLGSTQENQYF. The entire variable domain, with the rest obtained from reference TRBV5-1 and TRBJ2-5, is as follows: KAGVTQTPRYLIKTRGQQVTLSCSPISGHRSVSWYQQTPGQGLQFLFEYFSETQRNKGNFPGRFSGRQFSNSRSEMNVSTLELGDSALYLCASSLGSTQENQYFGPGTRLLVL.

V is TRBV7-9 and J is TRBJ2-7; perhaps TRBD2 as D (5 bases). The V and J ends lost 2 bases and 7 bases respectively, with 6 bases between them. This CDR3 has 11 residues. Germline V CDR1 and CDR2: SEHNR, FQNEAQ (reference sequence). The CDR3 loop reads CASSLTGEQYF. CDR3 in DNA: TGTGCCAGCAGCTTAACGGGAGAGCAGTACTTC.

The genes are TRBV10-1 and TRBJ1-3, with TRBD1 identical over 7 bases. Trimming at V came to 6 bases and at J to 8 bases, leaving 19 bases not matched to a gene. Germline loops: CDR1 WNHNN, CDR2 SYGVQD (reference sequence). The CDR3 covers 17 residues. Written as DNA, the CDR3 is TGCGCCAGCAGGGGGTACAGGGGTCCACGATTATGGGACACCATATATTTT. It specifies CASRGYRGPRLWDTIYF.

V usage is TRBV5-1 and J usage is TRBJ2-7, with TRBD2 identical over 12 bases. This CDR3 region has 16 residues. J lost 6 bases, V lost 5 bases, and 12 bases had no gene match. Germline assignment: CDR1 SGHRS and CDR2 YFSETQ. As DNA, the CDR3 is TGCGCCAGCAGGGAGGGACTAGCGGGCGGTCTAGGCGAGCAGTACTTC. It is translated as CASREGLAGGLGEQYF.